This passage covers 29 T cell receptor beta chains from one sample sequenced in a study of T cell repertoires in cytomegalovirus infection (dated by TCRdb to between 2018 and 2021). Sequencing used an Illumina HiSeq 1500. The public reads were run again by TCRdb, first through fastp at Q25 and then through MiXCR, and only productive beta chains were kept. Entries are consolidated by CDR3 protein sequence, retaining the most common genes and DNA. The table for this sample lists 400,000 or so distinct CDR3 sequences; approximately 32% of them were counted only once. In total, the top ten clones hold 12% to 15% of the sample. Material for sequencing was PBMCs. These receptors all stem from a human donor in good health (CMV status not recorded). Some clones in this sample may be carry-over from other donors' samples.

Note on this clonotype: Just one base apart from a much larger clone, this may be a read error. The rearrangement links TRBV5-1 to TRBJ2-5; D unresolved. Germline CDR1 reads SGHRS; CDR2 reads YFSETQ. This CDR3 region has 13 residues. In nucleotides, the CDR3 is TGCTCCAGCAGCTATGGACCGTCGGAGACCCAGTACTTC. This codes for CSSSYGPSETQYF. Drawing the rest from reference TRBV5-1 and TRBJ2-5, the complete variable domain is KAGVTQTPRYLIKTRGQQVTLSCSPISGHRSVSWYQQTPGQGLQFLFEYFSETQRNKGNFPGRFSGRQFSNSRSEMNVSTLELGDSALYLCSSSYGPSETQYFGPGTRLLVL.

This clonotype was seen many times. The chain has TRBV7-6 and TRBJ1-1, with D perhaps matching TRBD1 (6 bases). V was shortened by 5 bases and J by 1 base, with 11 bases between the two germline ends. Germline CDR1 and CDR2: SGHVS and FNYEAQ. The length of the CDR3 is 14 residues. The CDR3, as DNA: TGTGCCAGCAGCCCCCGACAGGCGAACACTGAAGCTTTCTTT. Translated: CASSPRQANTEAFF.

The V gene is TRBV28, the J gene TRBJ2-1; 9 bases are shared with TRBD2. Germline V gives CDR1 MDHEN, CDR2 SYDVKM. V gave up 1 base and J gave up 5 bases; unmatched junction bases: 6. CDR3 length: 16 residues. The CDR3 here is CASSLLGGGVDNEQFF. In DNA form, the CDR3 reads TGTGCCAGCAGTTTATTGGGCGGGGGGGTAGACAATGAGCAGTTCTTC.

V gene TRBV20-1 combines with J gene TRBJ1-2; 9 nucleotides line up with TRBD1. J was trimmed by 8 bases and V by 3 bases; bases with no gene match: 7. Germline V gene data show CDR1 as DFQATT and CDR2 as SNEGSKA (reference sequence). The CDR3 runs 13 residues. CDR3 amino acids: CSASTGGGGGYTF. CDR3 nucleotide sequence: TGCAGTGCTAGTACAGGGGGCGGAGGCGGCTACACCTTC.

As to this clonotype: The germline gene is not matched at one end of the junction; a read error may be the cause. The chain couples TRBV6-2 or TRBV6-3 to TRBJ2-6, with a weak D call TRBD1 (5 bases). The CDR3 spans 18 residues. Germline V gives CDR1 MNHEY, CDR2 SVGEGT. CDR3 coding DNA: TGTGCCAGCAGTTACTCGCCCATCGACCCCTCTGGGGCCAACGTCCTGAATTTC. This gives the protein CASSYSPIDPSGANVLNF.

Comment on this clonotype: The final CDR3 position lacks the conserved phenylalanine or tryptophan, pointing to a likely read error. V and J are TRBV7-2 and TRBJ1-4; no clear D gene. The V and J ends lost 2 bases and 5 bases respectively, with 9 bases between them. The germline CDR1 and CDR2 sequences are SGHTA and FQGNSA. This CDR3 comprises 14 residues. CDR3 in DNA: TGTGCCAGCAGCTTACTTATGCGGAATGAAAAACTGTTTTTG. Translation: CASSLLMRNEKLFL.

The rearrangement uses TRBV11-2 and TRBJ1-2; D gene ambiguous. V dropped 0 bases and J dropped 1 base, with 9 bases sitting between them. CDR1 and CDR2 (germline): SGHAT, FQNNGV. This CDR3 is 15 amino acids long. CDR3: CASSLDNRDNYGYTF. The CDR3 DNA is TGTGCCAGCAGCTTAGATAACAGAGATAACTATGGCTACACCTTC. The full variable domain, rest sourced from reference TRBV11-2 and TRBJ1-2, is EAGVAQSPRYKIIEKRQSVAFWCNPISGHATLYWYQQILGQGPKLLIQFQNNGVVDDSQLPKDRFSAERLKGVDSTLKIQPAKLEDSAVYLCASSLDNRDNYGYTFGSGTRLTVV.

The chain is built from TRBV7-2 and TRBJ1-6; D unresolved. This CDR3 contains 16 residues. V lost 1 base to trimming and J lost 9 bases, with 16 bases between them. Germline CDR1 and CDR2: SGHTA and FQGNSA. As DNA, the CDR3 is TGTGCCAGCAGCTTAGGTTTCACCTCCCTAATTTCACCCCTCCACTTT. This gives the protein CASSLGFTSLISPLHF.

This sequence joins TRBV4-1 and TRBJ1-4; the D gene is possibly TRBD1 (6 bases). The V gene's germline CDR1 is MGHRA and CDR2 YSYEKL. V lost 7 bases, J lost 2 bases, and 14 bases lay in between. The CDR3 length is 15 residues. The CDR3 DNA reads as TGCGCCAGCAACGATCCGACAGGCACTAATGAAAAACTGTTTTTT. It yields the protein CASNDPTGTNEKLFF.

This sequence joins TRBV9 and TRBJ2-7, with 9 bases matching TRBD1. Per germline, CDR1 SGDLS and CDR2 YYNGEE. The CDR3 consists of 17 residues. Unmatched junction bases numbered 9, after V lost 1 base and J lost 1 base. CDR3 DNA sequence: TGTGCCAGCAGCGTAACGTATCCGGGACAGGGTTCCTACGAGCAGTACTTC. This translates into CASSVTYPGQGSYEQYF.

This clonotype was seen many times. The J gene is TRBJ2-7, the V gene TRBV7-9; no clear D. V lost 5 bases and J lost 4, with 9 bases in between. The V gene's germline CDR1 is SEHNR and CDR2 FQNEAQ (reference sequence). The CDR3 is made up of 12 amino acids. The DNA for the CDR3 is TGTGCCAGCAGCCCCACCACGTACGAGCAGTACTTC. Protein: CASSPTTYEQYF.

As concerns this clonotype: The CDR3 carries no conserved terminal phenylalanine or tryptophan, so it likely arises from a read error. J is TRBJ2-1 and V is TRBV6-2 or TRBV6-3; TRBD2 agrees at 8 bases. Per the germline V gene, CDR1 is MNHEY and CDR2 is SVGEGT. Losses at the gene ends were 6 bases for V and 13 bases for J; bases not matched to a gene: 14. CDR3 size: 14 residues. CDR3 sequence: CASSPLRARGGQFL. In DNA form, the CDR3 reads TGTGCCAGCAGCCCGTTAAGGGCACGGGGGGGCCAGTTCTTA.

This clonotype was observed a handful of times. The chain recombines TRBV28 with TRBJ2-3, with TRBD2 matching 10 bases. V shed 5 bases and J 4 bases; nucleotides not matched to a gene: 12. CDR3 length equals 17 residues. Germline lookup yields CDR1 MDHEN and CDR2 SYDVKM. The CDR3 DNA sequence: TGTGCCAGCAGTGCGCCCCCAATAGCGGGGGGCCCAGATACGCAGTATTTT. Its translation: CASSAPPIAGGPDTQYF.

This clonotype was picked up many times. The chain recombines TRBV2 with TRBJ1-2; a possible D gene is TRBD1 (6 bases). CDR1 and CDR2 (germline): SNHLY, FYNNEI. This CDR3 has 12 residues. Trimming pared 6 bases from V and 4 bases from J, leaving 9 bases between. The CDR3, as DNA: TGTGCCAGCAGCAAGGACAGCTATGGCTACACCTTC. As protein: CASSKDSYGYTF.

This clonotype was observed a handful of times. V and J are TRBV6-2 or TRBV6-3 and TRBJ2-5; D is ambiguous. CDR3 length: 14 residues. Trimming took 6 bases from V and 0 from J, leaving 11 bases between them. CDR1 is MNHEY and CDR2 is SVGEGT in the germline V gene. CDR3 region: CASRTLGYQETQYF. CDR3 DNA: TGTGCCAGCAGGACCCTGGGGTACCAAGAGACCCAGTACTTC.

CDR3 coding DNA: TGTGCCAGCTCACCCTTTAATCGCCGTCCGGATTTTCCCTACGAGCAGTACTTC. Translating it yields CASSPFNRRPDFPYEQYF. The chain employs TRBV18 and TRBJ2-7; D is unresolved. This CDR3 spans 18 amino acids. Germline values: CDR1 KGHSH, CDR2 LQKENI. V lost 3 bases and J 2 bases, leaving 23 bases between the germline ends.

The sample holds many counts of this clonotype. The rearrangement uses TRBV7-9 and TRBJ1-1; no firm D call. CDR1 is SEHNR, CDR2 FQNEAQ, per germline (reference sequence). CDR3 length: 11 amino acids. Trimming pared 6 bases from V and 0 bases from J, leaving 2 bases between. CDR3 nucleotide sequence: TGTGCCAGCAGAGTGAACACTGAAGCTTTCTTT. Protein sequence: CASRVNTEAFF. The variable domain in full, completed from reference TRBV7-9 and TRBJ1-1, reads DTGVSQNPRHKITKRGQNVTFRCDPISEHNRLYWYRQTLGQGPEFLTYFQNEAQLEKSRLLSDRFSAERPKGSFSTLEIQRTEQGDSAMYLCASRVNTEAFFGQGTRLTVV.

The V gene is TRBV27, the J gene TRBJ2-5; D unclear. The CDR3 runs 15 residues. Germline V CDR1 and CDR2: MNHEY, SMNVEV (reference sequence). The V gene lost 6 bases and the J gene lost 0 bases, with 14 bases spanning the gap. The CDR3 nucleotides are TGTGCCAGCAGCCAACAAAAGACGTACCAAGAGACCCAGTACTTC. Protein sequence: CASSQQKTYQETQYF.

This clonotype was detected a few times. This rearrangement joins TRBV6-2 or TRBV6-3 to TRBJ1-2; perhaps TRBD1 as D (6 bases). This CDR3 comprises 13 residues. V lost 4 bases and J lost 6, with 12 bases in between. CDR1 MNHEY and CDR2 SVGEGT come from the germline V gene. The CDR3, as DNA: TGTGCCAGCAGTTTCGGGGCAGGGGATGGCTACACCTTC. Translation gives CASSFGAGDGYTF.

This clonotype was seen a single time. A read error may be the cause here, since a much bigger clone is one base away. The DNA of the CDR3 is TGTGCCAGCAGCTTAGACGCCAAAGGGGGCCCCGACACTGAAGCTTTCTTT. It specifies CASSLDAKGGPDTEAFF. The chain uses TRBV7-2 and TRBJ1-1; 7 bases agree with TRBD1. The CDR3 sequence is 17 residues long. Unmatched junction bases numbered 11, after V lost 1 base and J lost 3 bases. CDR1 is SGHTA and CDR2 is FQGNSA in the germline V gene.

The chain links TRBV19 to TRBJ1-4; D may be TRBD1 (5 bases). V was trimmed by 4 bases and J by 3 bases, leaving 6 bases between them. There are 13 residues in the CDR3. Germline V gene lookup returns CDR1 LNHDA and CDR2 SQIVND (reference sequence). This CDR3 is CASSTGANEKLFF. Here the CDR3 DNA reads TGTGCCAGTAGTACGGGGGCTAATGAAAAACTGTTTTTT.

As concerns this clonotype: One end of the junction varies from germline; a read error may be responsible. This rearrangement joins TRBV11-2 to TRBJ2-3; no reliable D call. The CDR3 is made up of 15 amino acids. In germline, CDR1 is SGHAT, CDR2 FQNNGV. CDR3 sequence: CSSSLDRASTDTQYF. CDR3 DNA: TGTTCCAGCAGCTTAGACCGAGCTAGCACAGATACGCAGTATTTT.

This sequence joins TRBV6-2 or TRBV6-3 and TRBJ1-1, with D hard to call. The CDR3 is made up of 13 amino acids. Germline V gene lookup returns CDR1 MNHEY and CDR2 SVGEGT. With 7 bases removed from V and 1 base from J, the gap between germline ends came to 10 bases. DNA of the CDR3: TGTGCCAGCATTGAATTGAGGAACACTGAAGCTTTCTTT. Protein: CASIELRNTEAFF.

V usage is TRBV7-8 and J usage is TRBJ2-7; D is unresolved. The CDR3 totals 11 residues. Germline V gene lookup returns CDR1 SGHVS and CDR2 FQNEAQ. Deletions cut 4 bases from V and 10 bases from J, with 11 bases between. In DNA form, the CDR3 reads TGTGCCAGCAGCTCCTCTCGAGGACAGTACTTC. Protein sequence: CASSSSRGQYF.

This clonotype was picked up a small number of times. The chain recombines TRBV5-1 with TRBJ2-1; D is unclear. The V gene's germline CDR1 is SGHRS and CDR2 YFSETQ. V shed 3 bases and J shed 7 bases, with 5 bases lying between them. The CDR3 is made up of 11 amino acids. CDR3 bases: TGCGCCAGCAGCTGGGCTAATGAGCAGTTCTTC. It is translated as CASSWANEQFF.

V usage is TRBV7-9 and J usage is TRBJ2-3; D perhaps matches TRBD2 (6 bases). Germline-derived CDR1 and CDR2 are SEHNR and FQNEAQ (reference sequence). The germline V and J ends were trimmed by 4 bases and 13 bases, with 12 bases remaining between them. The CDR3 length is 11 residues. The CDR3 coding sequence is TGTGCCAGCAGCTCCTCGGGGGTTGAGTATTTT. The encoded protein is CASSSSGVEYF. The entire variable domain, with the rest obtained from reference TRBV7-9 and TRBJ2-3, is as follows: DTGVSQNPRHKITKRGQNVTFRCDPISEHNRLYWYRQTLGQGPEFLTYFQNEAQLEKSRLLSDRFSAERPKGSFSTLEIQRTEQGDSAMYLCASSSSGVEYFGPGTRLTVL.

The J gene is TRBJ2-3, the V gene TRBV4-1; D may be TRBD1 or TRBD2 (5 bases each). Germline V gene data show CDR1 as MGHRA and CDR2 as YSYEKL. The V and J ends lost 2 bases and 8 bases respectively, with 20 bases between them. The CDR3 covers 16 residues. CDR3 coding DNA: TGCGCCAGCAGCCAACCCGGGACGGCGAGTGTGAGTACGCAGTATTTT. It specifies CASSQPGTASVSTQYF.

As for this clonotype: A much larger clone lies a single base off, so this may be a read error. This chain joins TRBV7-6 and TRBJ2-2; unclear D gene. Germline V gives CDR1 SGHVS, CDR2 FNYEAQ. This CDR3 is 14 amino acids long. V lost 9 bases, J lost 1 base, and 12 bases lay in between. CDR3 loop: CASERWRNTGELFF. The CDR3 DNA is TGTGCCAGTGAACGCTGGCGGAACACCGGGGAGCTGTTTTTT.

This CDR3 is CASSDLAWGQSETEAFF. The CDR3 nucleotides read TGTGCCAGCAGTGATCTAGCCTGGGGACAGTCAGAGACTGAAGCTTTCTTT. The genes are TRBV2 and TRBJ1-1; TRBD1 matches 7 bases. Germline CDR1 SNHLY, CDR2 FYNNEI. Trimming at V came to 3 bases and at J to 5 bases, leaving 15 bases not matched to a gene. This CDR3 has 17 amino acids.